This entry describes one TCR beta chain. No antigen is known for it. Unique molecular identifiers were attached to individual cDNA molecules. Each CDR3 protein is one row after TCRdb ran MiXCR on the 5' RACE reads. The sample includes 55,000 to 75,000 distinct CDR3 sequences, about 6% of them seen just once. Germline V lookup: CDR1 MNHEY, CDR2 SVGAGI. The ends lost 6 bases at V and 2 bases at J; junction bases unmatched: 9. The CDR3 contains 15 residues. This record belongs to a study of early T cells in non-severe SARS-CoV-2 infection. Study information: From unsorted whole blood, bulk RNA was sequenced, and the chains remained unpaired. Notes on the study in general: The matching step, a VDJdb search, favored anti-spike CD8 responses and missed private and CD4 specificities.

Sample: whole blood, taken at baseline. The clonotype was recovered from an adult who was a healthcare worker with PCR-confirmed SARS-CoV-2 infection or an uninfected control (not recorded which). The chain couples TRBV6-5 to TRBJ1-1, with 7 positions matching TRBD1. The CDR3: CASSFATGINTEAFF. CDR3 nucleotide sequence: TGTGCCAGCAGCTTCGCGACAGGGATAAACACTGAAGCTTTCTTT.